This entry lists 18 T cell receptor beta chains sequenced from one sample in a study of response to subunit inactivated influenza vaccine (dated by TCRdb to 2016 to 2019). To prepare the library, RT-PCR was applied. Sequencing took place on an Illumina HiSeq 2500. The public sequencing data were trimmed at Q25 with fastp and processed into clonotypes with MiXCR by TCRdb, which kept only in-frame beta chains. Each CDR3 protein gets just one entry, which takes the most common genes and DNA from the rows behind it. This sample holds over 150,000 distinct CDR3 sequences; around 9.9% were observed only once. Roughly 12% of the sample goes to the ten largest clones. The time point label on this specimen signifies: around 42 days after influenza vaccine administration. The sample in question was non-naive T cells sorted from PBMCs, obtained roughly 6 weeks after vaccination. Sample cell subset or site, as interpreted from the label and publication: memory T cell fraction. The receptors shown here come from a man in his forties or fifties who received an inactivated influenza vaccine. Donor details come from another sample of the same person, matched by shared clones.

In this sample, this clonotype turned up a few times. V gene TRBV3-1 combines with J gene TRBJ2-2; no clear D gene. The V and J ends lost 11 bases and 1 base respectively, with 17 bases between them. The CDR3 has 15 residues. Germline loops: CDR1 LGHDT, CDR2 YNNKEL (reference sequence). This CDR3 reads CACTQLTLNTGELFF. For the CDR3, the DNA is TGTGCCTGCACCCAGCTGACTCTGAACACCGGGGAGCTGTTTTTT.

This clonotype was found a few times. This rearrangement joins TRBV20-1 to TRBJ2-7, with 9 bases identical to TRBD2. This CDR3 contains 14 residues. Germline loops: CDR1 DFQATT, CDR2 SNEGSKA (reference sequence). Germline trimming cut 5 bases from V and 4 bases from J; bases unmatched to any gene: 9. CDR3 DNA sequence: TGCAGTGCTCGCCCGAGGACTAGCGATTACGAGCAGTACTTC. It codes for CSARPRTSDYEQYF.

Details on this clonotype: One junction end does not reproduce the germline sequence, and a read error may be involved. This sequence joins TRBV7-7 and TRBJ2-1; D is perhaps TRBD2 (5 bases). Germline CDR1 reads SSHAT; CDR2 reads FNYEAQ (reference sequence). This CDR3 is 14 amino acids long. The CDR3 protein is CASSLARKGHEQFF. CDR3 DNA: TGTGCTAGCAGCTTAGCGCGTAAAGGCCATGAGCAGTTCTTC.

This clonotype occurred a few times. J is TRBJ1-2 and V is TRBV7-2; D is uncertain. The CDR3 totals 13 residues. Trimming stripped 8 bases from V and 8 bases from J, with 18 bases between. Germline values: CDR1 SGHTA, CDR2 FQGNSA. CDR3 sequence: CASYNPRNGGYTF. CDR3 coding DNA: TGTGCCAGCTACAACCCACGGAATGGGGGCTACACCTTC. The variable domain in full, with the rest retrieved from reference TRBV7-2 and TRBJ1-2, is GAGVSQSPSNKVTEKGKDVELRCDPISGHTALYWYRQSLGQGLEFLIYFQGNSAPDKSGLPSDRFSAERTGGSVSTLTIQRTQQEDSAVYLCASYNPRNGGYTFGSGTRLTVV.

V usage is TRBV6-2 or TRBV6-3 and J usage is TRBJ2-7; D is unresolved. Germline lookup yields CDR1 MNHEY and CDR2 SVGEGT. The CDR3 is 13 residues long. V gave up 1 base and J gave up 7 bases, with 11 bases separating them. The CDR3 reads CASSYWVSREQYF. CDR3 in DNA: TGTGCCAGCAGTTACTGGGTTTCGCGAGAGCAGTACTTC.

The chain has TRBV7-2 and TRBJ1-6, with 11 bases matching TRBD1. The CDR3 has 16 amino acids. In germline, CDR1 is SGHTA, CDR2 FQGNSA. Trimming removed 5 bases from V and 5 bases from J; junction bases left unmatched: 5. In DNA, the CDR3 is TGTGCCAGCAGCCGAGGACAGGGGGCGAATAATTCACCCCTCCACTTT. Its translation is CASSRGQGANNSPLHF.

The chain's CDR3 is CASARDGTGGDEQYF. CDR3 coding DNA: TGTGCCAGCGCTAGGGACGGGACAGGGGGCGACGAGCAGTACTTC. The chain recombines TRBV12-3 or TRBV12-4 with TRBJ2-7; TRBD1 matches 12 bases. V shed 8 bases and J 5 bases; nucleotides not matched to a gene: 10. This CDR3 has 15 residues.

J is TRBJ1-5 and V is TRBV19, with TRBD1 as a possible D gene (5 bases). The CDR3 is made up of 12 amino acids. Trimming took 8 bases from V and 9 from J, leaving 14 bases between them. Germline CDR1 LNHDA, CDR2 SQIVND (reference sequence). The CDR3 loop reads CASQQDGWPQHF. The CDR3 DNA sequence: TGTGCCAGTCAACAGGATGGGTGGCCCCAGCATTTT.

The V call is TRBV29-1, the J call TRBJ2-5; 10 nucleotides align to TRBD1. The V and J ends lost 6 bases and 0 bases, in that order; junction bases with no gene match: 4. The germline V gene encodes CDR1 SQVTM and CDR2 ANQGSEA. CDR3 size: 14 residues. This CDR3 reads CSVTGGPYQETQYF. CDR3 DNA sequence: TGCAGCGTGACAGGGGGCCCGTACCAAGAGACCCAGTACTTC.

This clonotype was recorded many times. The genes are TRBV28 and TRBJ2-3; TRBD1 agrees at 7 bases. The V gene end was trimmed by 2 bases and the J gene end by 0 bases; junction bases not matched to a gene: 5. The CDR3 extends over 16 amino acids. CDR1 is MDHEN, CDR2 SYDVKM, per germline. The CDR3 here is CASSLRWTGSTDTQYF. The CDR3, as DNA: TGTGCCAGCAGTTTACGGTGGACAGGTAGCACAGATACGCAGTATTTT.

The chain uses TRBV2 and TRBJ1-6; maybe TRBD1 (6 bases). The ends were cut back, 8 bases at V and 7 bases at J, with 12 bases in the middle. Germline V lookup: CDR1 SNHLY, CDR2 FYNNEI. CDR3 length: 13 residues. Written as DNA, the CDR3 is TGTGCCAGCCACAGGGTGGAGAATTCACCCCTCCACTTT. It yields the protein CASHRVENSPLHF.

In this sample, this clonotype turned up a few times. The gene calls are TRBV5-5 and TRBJ2-7; no firm D call. The CDR3 extends over 14 amino acids. Trimming left V 4 bases short and J 2 bases short, with 13 bases between. Germline lookup yields CDR1 SGHKS and CDR2 YYEKEE (reference sequence). CDR3 sequence reads: CASSPLVPTYEQYF. CDR3 nucleotide sequence: TGTGCCAGCAGCCCTCTGGTTCCGACCTACGAGCAGTACTTC.

V and J are TRBV11-3 and TRBJ2-2; D perhaps matches TRBD1 (6 bases). The CDR3 consists of 16 residues. From germline, CDR1 is SGHNT and CDR2 YENEEA. Trimming cost V 5 bases and J 3 bases, with 16 bases left between them. In nucleotides, the CDR3 is TGTGCCAGCAGCGCTAGTATGGGACAACACACCGGGGAGCTGTTTTTT. Translating it yields CASSASMGQHTGELFF. Drawing the rest from reference TRBV11-3 and TRBJ2-2, the complete variable domain is EAGVVQSPRYKIIEKKQPVAFWCNPISGHNTLYWYLQNLGQGPELLIRYENEEAVDDSQLPKDRFSAERLKGVDSTLKIQPAELGDSAVYLCASSASMGQHTGELFFGEGSRLTVL.

This clonotype was seen a few times. CDR3 protein: CASSSPDKALYGYTF. The CDR3 DNA sequence: TGTGCCAGCAGCTCCCCCGACAAAGCCCTGTATGGCTACACCTTC. V and J are TRBV7-2 and TRBJ1-2; no reliable D call. V shed 4 bases and J shed 5 bases, with 17 bases lying between them. The germline gives CDR1 SGHTA, CDR2 FQGNSA. The CDR3 is 15 amino acids.

The chain couples TRBV11-3 to TRBJ2-1; D gene uncertain. The CDR3 is 14 amino acids. V shed 0 bases and J shed 3 bases, with 6 bases lying between them. CDR1 is SGHNT and CDR2 is YENEEA in the germline V gene. CDR3 sequence: CASSLDPVYNEQFF. For the CDR3, the DNA is TGTGCCAGCAGCTTAGACCCCGTCTACAATGAGCAGTTCTTC.

This clonotype was recorded at least ten times. This rearrangement joins TRBV29-1 to TRBJ2-3; TRBD2 matches 9 bases. This CDR3 is built from 14 residues. J lost 5 bases, V lost 4 bases, and 7 bases had no gene match. Germline values: CDR1 SQVTM, CDR2 ANQGSEA. This chain's CDR3 is CSVAVAGVQDTQYF. Here the CDR3 DNA reads TGCAGCGTTGCGGTAGCGGGAGTACAAGATACGCAGTATTTT.

There are a few counts of this clonotype. The chain carries TRBV28 and TRBJ2-3, with a tentative D call TRBD2 (6 bases). Germline lookup yields CDR1 MDHEN and CDR2 SYDVKM. The V end was cut by 7 bases, the J end by 6 bases, with 23 bases between. This CDR3 is built from 16 residues. The chain's CDR3 is CASNLGGSGVRDTQYF. The CDR3 DNA sequence: TGTGCCAGCAACTTGGGGGGATCGGGGGTAAGGGATACGCAGTATTTT.

This clonotype appeared a few times. The chain uses TRBV10-3 and TRBJ2-1; 7 bases line up with TRBD2. The V segment lost 4 bases and the J segment 10 bases; nucleotides outside the gene matches: 7. From germline, CDR1 is ENHRY and CDR2 SYGVKD. CDR3 length: 13 amino acids. The CDR3 DNA reads as TGTGCCATCAGTGCGAGGGAGGGTGACGAGCAGTTCTTC. Translating gives CAISAREGDEQFF.